Listed below are T cell receptor beta chains from one sample, sequenced in a study of patients and donors after allogeneic stem cell transplantation. MiXCR, run by TCRdb on the RT-PCR reads, gives a single entry per CDR3 protein. The sample consists of 150,000 or so distinct CDR3 sequences, approximately 22% of them appearing once. Input material: blood, either unsorted or a sorted T cell fraction (not recorded which). The receptors were gathered from a human donor who was either an allogeneic HSCT recipient or a stem cell or donor lymphocyte infusion donor (not recorded which). It is not recorded whose cells these are; they may come from a transplant donor. Both conserved end residues are part of each CDR3. A D gene is named only where the DNA matches it firmly. Expanded clones are given a class, and other clones once, few, many or no size at all.

TRBV5-6	NA	TRBJ2-2	NA	CASNSDGGAGELFF	TGTGCCAGCAACTCCGACGGGGGTGCCGGGGAGCTGTTTTTT
TRBV5-6	few	TRBJ2-1	NA	CASEKIATYNEQFF	TGTGCCAGCGAAAAGATAGCGACCTACAATGAGCAGTTCTTC
TRBV20-1	once	TRBJ2-3	NA	CSPRAPNTDTQYF	TGCAGTCCCAGAGCTCCTAACACAGATACGCAGTATTTC
TRBV5-1	NA	TRBJ2-2	NA	CASSGGLGGTGELFF	TGCGCCAGCAGCGGCGGACTGGGAGGCACCGGGGAGCTGTTTTTT
TRBV16	NA	TRBJ1-4	NA	CASSRQRINPPGEKLFF	TGTGCCAGCAGCCGCCAACGGATAAATCCTCCGGGTGAAAAACTGTTTTTT
TRBV12-3/TRBV12-4	NA	TRBJ1-2	TRBD1	CASSRLTGDGYTF	TGTGCCAGCAGTCGACTGACAGGGGATGGCTACACCTTC
TRBV5-1	NA	TRBJ1-1	NA	CASSLPGLNTEAFF	TGCGCCAGCAGCTTGCCAGGGCTGAACACTGAAGCTTTCTTT
TRBV23-1	NA	TRBJ2-5	NA	CASSQLSRLKTQYF	TGCGCCAGCAGTCAACTTAGCAGGCTAAAGACCCAGTACTTC
TRBV5-1	few	TRBJ2-1	NA	CASSLNIAEQFF	TGCGCCAGCAGCTTGAATATTGCGGAGCAGTTCTTC
TRBV20-1	NA	TRBJ1-4	TRBD1	CSARTGEATNEKLFF	TGCAGTGCCCGGACAGGGGAGGCGACTAATGAAAAACTGTTTTTT
TRBV15	NA	TRBJ2-7	NA	CATSIGRNSYEQYF	TGTGCCACCAGCATCGGCAGAAACTCCTACGAGCAGTACTTC
TRBV18	NA	TRBJ2-1	NA	CASSPAQGPTYNEQFF	TGTGCCAGCTCACCTGCGCAGGGCCCGACGTACAATGAGCAGTTCTTC
TRBV11-2	NA	TRBJ2-5	NA	CASSLEVRGGVGETQYF	TGTGCCAGCAGCTTAGAGGTTAGGGGCGGGGTAGGAGAGACCCAGTACTTC
TRBV7-2	NA	TRBJ2-1	NA	CASSSRQTYNEQFF	TGTGCCAGCAGCTCGAGACAGACCTACAATGAGCAGTTCTTC
TRBV9	NA	TRBJ1-2	NA	CASSAYLLNYGYTF	TGTGCCAGCAGCGCCTATCTTCTTAACTATGGCTACACCTTC
TRBV15	NA	TRBJ2-1	NA	CATSIRWGEQFF	TGTGCCACCAGCATTAGATGGGGAGAGCAGTTCTTC
TRBV7-2	few	TRBJ2-4	NA	CASSLNPRLEGVAKNIQYF	TGTGCCAGCAGCTTAAATCCGCGGTTAGAGGGGGTAGCCAAAAACATTCAGTACTTC
TRBV7-6	once	TRBJ2-7	NA	CASSPTRESSYEQYF	TGTGCCAGCAGCCCGACAAGGGAGAGCTCCTACGAGCAGTACTTC
TRBV15	few	TRBJ1-1	NA	CATSREPATEGYTEAFF	TGTGCCACCAGCAGAGAACCGGCGACAGAGGGGTACACTGAAGCTTTCTTT
TRBV20-1	NA	TRBJ2-1	NA	CSAPHPTGEQFF	TGCAGTGCTCCCCACCCGACAGGTGAGCAGTTCTTC
TRBV2	NA	TRBJ2-1	NA	CASIMRGYNEQFF	TGTGCCAGCATTATGAGAGGCTACAATGAGCAGTTCTTC
TRBV20-1	NA	TRBJ1-5	NA	CSAASEKSDNQPQHF	TGCAGTGCGGCATCCGAAAAGAGTGACAATCAGCCCCAGCATTTT
TRBV3-1	NA	TRBJ2-2	NA	CASSPTNRPEELFF	TGTGCCAGCAGCCCAACAAACAGACCCGAGGAGCTGTTTTTT
TRBV4-2	few	TRBJ1-4	NA	CASSQDGGTNEKLFF	TGTGCCAGCAGCCAAGACGGGGGAACTAATGAAAAACTGTTTTTT
TRBV28	NA	TRBJ1-2	NA	CASSGLFGPSYGYTF	TGTGCCAGCAGTGGACTATTTGGCCCCTCCTATGGCTACACCTTC
TRBV4-3	few	TRBJ1-1	NA	CASSQDRWQGGTEAFF	TGCGCCAGCAGCCAAGATCGGTGGCAGGGTGGCACTGAAGCTTTCTTT
TRBV19	NA	TRBJ1-5	NA	CASSHTGYSNQPQHF	TGTGCCAGTAGTCATACAGGGTATAGCAATCAGCCCCAGCATTTT
TRBV4-2	few	TRBJ2-5	NA	CASSVTVRETQYF	TGTGCCAGCAGCGTAACAGTTAGAGAGACCCAGTACTTC
TRBV11-2	few	TRBJ1-1	TRBD1	CASAGQGGTEAFF	TGTGCCAGCGCGGGTCAGGGGGGGACTGAAGCTTTCTTT
TRBV6-1	few	TRBJ1-5	NA	CASRRLLGQPQHF	TGTGCCAGCAGGAGATTACTGGGTCAGCCCCAGCATTTT
TRBV20-1	few	TRBJ1-1	NA	CSARTVRLAEAFF	TGCAGTGCTAGGACAGTTCGGCTTGCTGAAGCTTTCTTT
TRBV30	NA	TRBJ1-3	NA	CAWSTGTAGNTIYF	TGTGCCTGGAGTACCGGAACCGCTGGAAACACCATATATTTT
TRBV12-3/TRBV12-4	NA	TRBJ2-5	NA	CASSLRQIKETQYF	TGTGCCAGCAGTTTAAGGCAAATTAAAGAGACCCAGTACTTC
TRBV7-2	few	TRBJ2-3	TRBD2	CASSLESASGMMDTQYF	TGTGCCAGCAGCTTAGAATCAGCTAGCGGGATGATGGATACGCAGTATTTT
TRBV3-1	once	TRBJ2-1	NA	CASSQGPPAGNEQFF	TGTGCCAGCAGCCAAGGCCCCCCCGCGGGGAATGAGCAGTTCTTC
TRBV6-5	few	TRBJ1-2	NA	CASSYYVRGYGYTF	TGTGCCAGCAGTTACTACGTGCGGGGATATGGCTACACCTTC
TRBV12-3/TRBV12-4	few	TRBJ2-1	TRBD1	CASSLRVQGANEQFF	TGTGCCAGCAGTTTAAGAGTGCAGGGGGCCAATGAGCAGTTCTTC
TRBV29-1	NA	TRBJ1-2	NA	CSVEDGQGYTF	TGCAGCGTTGAAGATGGACAGGGCTACACCTTC
TRBV6-5	NA	TRBJ2-7	NA	CASSYSGQWYF	TGTGCCAGCAGTTACTCGGGGCAGTGGTACTTC
TRBV9	many	TRBJ1-3	NA	CASSVDVRDFGNTIYF	TGTGCCAGCAGCGTAGATGTCAGGGACTTTGGAAACACCATATATTTT
TRBV7-9	NA	TRBJ2-1	TRBD1	CASSLGRTGAYEQFF	TGTGCCAGCAGCTTAGGAAGGACAGGGGCCTATGAGCAGTTCTTC
TRBV14	NA	TRBJ2-5	NA	CASSQEIQETQYF	TGTGCCAGCAGCCAAGAAATACAAGAGACCCAGTACTTC